One and the same sample provided the 27 T cell receptor beta chains below, sequenced in a study of identical twins. TCRdb processed the 5' RACE reads anew with MiXCR; each CDR3 protein has one entry. The sample contains some 1,700,000 distinct CDR3 sequences, roughly a third of which appear only once. Sequenced sample: cord blood. The source is a newborn girl in good health.

This clonotype came up a few times. This chain uses TRBV25-1 with TRBJ1-2; 7 nucleotides line up with TRBD1. Germline lookup yields CDR1 MGHDK and CDR2 SYGVNS. The junction had 5 bases not matched to a gene; V was cut back by 5 bases and J by 2 bases. The length of the CDR3 is 14 residues. The CDR3 sequence: CASSTGVANYGYTF. CDR3 DNA sequence: TGTGCCAGCAGTACAGGGGTCGCCAACTATGGCTACACCTTC.

V is TRBV20-1 and J is TRBJ2-3, with D possibly matching TRBD2 (5 bases). The CDR3 has 16 residues. The V end lost 2 bases, the J end lost 1 base, and 16 bases lay between the germline ends. Germline-derived CDR1 and CDR2 are DFQATT and SNEGSKA (reference sequence). CDR3 protein: CSARSQDSPRTDTQYF. In DNA, the CDR3 is TGCAGTGCTAGATCCCAGGACTCCCCCCGCACAGATACGCAGTATTTT.

This clonotype was seen only a few times. The chain employs TRBV20-1 and TRBJ1-5; D possibly corresponds to TRBD1 (6 bases). CDR3 length: 13 amino acids. With 6 bases removed from V and 3 bases from J, the gap between germline ends came to 12 bases. Germline values: CDR1 DFQATT, CDR2 SNEGSKA (reference sequence). The CDR3 sequence is CSAFTGINQPQHF. The CDR3 region has the DNA TGCAGTGCCTTTACAGGGATCAATCAGCCCCAGCATTTT.

The CDR3 DNA is TGTGCCAGCAGTTTGAGTCTAGCGTACAATGAGCAGTACTTC. Its protein product is CASSLSLAYNEQYF. The chain uses TRBV28 and TRBJ2-7; D may be TRBD2 (6 bases). The length of the CDR3 is 14 residues. The germline CDR1 and CDR2 sequences are MDHEN and SYDVKM. Trimming took off 3 bases at V and 7 bases at J, with 16 bases between the two ends.

The chain carries TRBV7-2 and TRBJ2-1; D uncertain. V gave up 1 base and J gave up 7 bases, with 11 bases separating them. Looked up from germline, CDR1 is SGHTA and CDR2 is FQGNSA. This CDR3 spans 14 amino acids. The CDR3 spells CASSLEFSENEQFF. The CDR3 DNA reads as TGTGCCAGCAGCTTAGAATTTTCGGAAAATGAGCAGTTCTTC.

The V and J genes are TRBV3-1 and TRBJ1-6; 11 nucleotides match TRBD1. Germline V gene lookup returns CDR1 LGHDT and CDR2 YNNKEL (reference sequence). The CDR3 sequence is 16 residues long. Trimming cost V 5 bases and J 10 bases; bases outside gene matches: 10. CDR3 bases: TGTGCCAGCAGCTTATTCTTGGGACAGGGGGGGTCACCCCTCCACTTT. The encoded protein is CASSLFLGQGGSPLHF.

In this sample, this clonotype turned up a few times. One junction end does not reproduce the germline sequence, and a read error may be involved. V usage is TRBV28 and J usage is TRBJ2-3; TRBD2 agrees at 14 bases. From germline, CDR1 is MDHEN and CDR2 SYDVKM. The CDR3 length is 14 residues. The CDR3 DNA sequence: TGCGCCAGCTTGACTAGCGGGAGGGCAGATACGCAGTATTTT. Its protein is CASLTSGRADTQYF. The complete variable domain, with remaining parts taken from reference TRBV28 and TRBJ2-3, reads DVKVTQSSRYLVKRTGEKVFLECVQDMDHENMFWYRQDPGLGLRLIYFSYDVKMKEKGDIPEGYSVSREKKERFSLILESASTNQTSMYLCASLTSGRADTQYFGPGTRLTVL.

This clonotype occurred a few times. The V call is TRBV5-1, the J call TRBJ2-1, with D perhaps TRBD2 (7 bases). Germline V lookup: CDR1 SGHRS, CDR2 YFSETQ. V was cut by 5 bases and J by 2 bases, with 17 bases left in between. The CDR3 sequence is 16 residues long. Here the CDR3 DNA reads TGCGCCAGCAGTTTCCTGGGGGGGGGGCCCTACAATGAGCAGTTCTTC. Translation gives CASSFLGGGPYNEQFF.

The chain carries TRBV20-1 and TRBJ1-3; D uncertain. CDR3 size: 13 residues. V lost 3 bases, J lost 1 base, and 7 bases lay in between. Germline-derived CDR1 and CDR2 are DFQATT and SNEGSKA (reference sequence). As DNA, the CDR3 is TGCAGTGCTAGTCGTCCTTCTGGAAACACCATATATTTT. Amino acid sequence: CSASRPSGNTIYF.

The chain links TRBV6-5 to TRBJ1-5; D is undetermined. CDR1 is MNHEY and CDR2 is SVGAGI in the germline V gene. The V end was cut by 2 bases, the J end by 4 bases, with 6 bases between. CDR3 length: 13 amino acids. The CDR3 spells CASSYDRNQPQHF. Written as DNA, the CDR3 is TGTGCCAGCAGTTACGACCGGAATCAGCCCCAGCATTTT.

The CDR3 DNA reads TGTGCCAGCAGTTTAAACAGGGTTGAAGCTTTCTTT. It is translated as CASSLNRVEAFF. The chain carries TRBV12-3 or TRBV12-4 and TRBJ1-1; D may be TRBD1 (6 bases). Trimming pared 2 bases from V and 7 bases from J, leaving 8 bases between. The CDR3 extends over 12 amino acids.

The rearrangement joins TRBV20-1 to TRBJ2-1; 8 positions agree with TRBD2. Germline assignment: CDR1 DFQATT and CDR2 SNEGSKA (reference sequence). There are 15 residues in the CDR3. V dropped 6 bases and J dropped 2; count of bases not matched to a gene: 9. Here the CDR3 DNA reads TGCAGTGCGCAAGGCGGGGGGTCCACCTACAATGAGCAGTTCTTC. Translated, it gives CSAQGGGSTYNEQFF.

With regard to this clonotype: The junction departs from the called germline gene at one end, perhaps through a read error. J is TRBJ2-3 and V is TRBV28; 9 bases line up with TRBD2. The CDR3 spans 15 residues. Germline lookup yields CDR1 MDHEN and CDR2 SYDVKM. CDR3 coding DNA: TGTGCCAGCAAGCGAGGGCTAGCGGGACGAGATACGCGGTATTTT. Amino acids: CASKRGLAGRDTRYF.

The chain is built from TRBV14 and TRBJ1-5; perhaps TRBD1 as D (6 bases). V shed 4 bases and J shed 4 bases, with 11 bases lying between them. The CDR3 extends over 14 amino acids. Germline V gene sequence: CDR1 SGHDN, CDR2 FVKESK. The CDR3 coding sequence is TGTGCCAGCAGCCGGTACAGGGAAAATCAGCCCCAGCATTTT. As protein: CASSRYRENQPQHF.

Many counts were recorded for this clonotype. The chain links TRBV29-1 to TRBJ2-1; 13 nucleotides agree with TRBD2. V lost 7 bases, J lost 3 bases, and 12 bases stayed unmatched. Germline CDR1 and CDR2: SQVTM and ANQGSEA. The CDR3 consists of 17 residues. Here the CDR3 reads CSAAGTSGVWGYNEQFF. In DNA, the CDR3 is TGCAGCGCCGCCGGGACTAGCGGGGTTTGGGGCTACAATGAGCAGTTCTTC.

This clonotype was found a few times. The chain uses TRBV7-2 and TRBJ1-4; D gene uncertain. The ends were cut back, 5 bases at V and 3 bases at J, with 10 bases in the middle. The CDR3 is 14 amino acids. The germline V gene has CDR1 SGHTA and CDR2 FQGNSA. This chain's CDR3 is CASSPGPANEKLFF. Here the CDR3 DNA reads TGTGCCAGCAGCCCCGGTCCAGCTAATGAAAAACTGTTTTTT.

This clonotype came up a few times. CDR3 nucleotide sequence: TGTGCCAGCACCGGGACAGCTAATCAGCCCCAGCATTTT. This translates into CASTGTANQPQHF. This chain uses TRBV12-3 or TRBV12-4 with TRBJ1-5, with 7 bases lining up with TRBD1. This CDR3 contains 13 residues. After removal of 7 bases from V and 4 bases from J, the junction contained 4 bases not matched to a gene.

The chain couples TRBV6-2 or TRBV6-3 to TRBJ1-4; TRBD1 agrees at 8 bases. V was pared by 8 bases and J by 6 bases, with 2 bases of the junction left unmatched. Per germline, CDR1 MNHEY and CDR2 SVGEGT. The length of the CDR3 is 12 residues. The CDR3 spells CASAGGHEKLFF. CDR3 DNA sequence: TGTGCCAGCGCAGGGGGCCATGAAAAACTGTTTTTT.

The chain carries TRBV20-1 and TRBJ1-2; weak D call: TRBD1 (5 bases). The CDR3 spans 9 residues. The V end was cut by 8 bases, the J end by 12 bases, with 13 bases between. Germline V gene sequence: CDR1 DFQATT, CDR2 SNEGSKA (reference sequence). Here the CDR3 reads CSPRDGHTF. Written as DNA, the CDR3 is TGCAGTCCCAGGGACGGCCACACCTTC.

The rearrangement links TRBV6-6 to TRBJ2-5; 10 nucleotides align to TRBD2. V trimming: 10 bases; J trimming: 2 bases; junction bases outside the gene matches: 4. The CDR3 has 13 residues. CDR1 and CDR2 (germline): MNHNY, SVGAGI (reference sequence). The CDR3 coding sequence is TGTGCCACCCAAGCGGGGGGGCAAGAGACCCAGTACTTC. Protein: CATQAGGQETQYF.

Notes on this clonotype: This sequence may be a read error, since a much larger clone differs from it by one base. The chain has TRBV11-2 and TRBJ2-1; TRBD2 aligns across 7 bases. The J call is in doubt because the DNA end fits TRBJ2-7 better. The CDR3 consists of 17 residues. Germline V gene data show CDR1 as SGHAT and CDR2 as FQNNGV. In DNA, the CDR3 is TGTGCCAGCAGCTTATTTATATTATGGGACTACTACAATGAGCAGTACTTC. This encodes CASSLFILWDYYNEQYF.

This clonotype was counted many times. The chain links TRBV6-1 to TRBJ1-1, with no clear D. This CDR3 region has 13 residues. Trimming took 6 bases from V and 0 from J, leaving 8 bases between them. The germline V gene has CDR1 MNHNS and CDR2 SASEGT. Here the CDR3 DNA reads TGTGCCAGCAGCGTAGGTCTGAACACTGAAGCTTTCTTT. Its protein product is CASSVGLNTEAFF.

V gene TRBV4-2 combines with J gene TRBJ2-1; D may match TRBD1 or TRBD2 (5 bases each). From germline, CDR1 is LGHNA and CDR2 YNFKEQ. The V end lost 1 base, the J end lost 5 bases, and 18 bases lay between the germline ends. The CDR3 loop spans 17 amino acids. CDR3 in DNA: TGTGCCAGCAGCCAAGTTGATGGTTGGGGGATAGACAATGAGCAGTTCTTC. It specifies CASSQVDGWGIDNEQFF.

With regard to this clonotype: One junction end disagrees with the germline gene, perhaps due to a read error. The gene calls are TRBV7-9 and TRBJ1-4; D might be TRBD1 (5 bases). Germline-derived CDR1 and CDR2 are SEHNR and FQNEAQ (reference sequence). The length of the CDR3 is 13 residues. CDR3 nucleotide sequence: TGTGTCAGCAAATTCGGGGGGGATGAAAAACTGTTTTTT. Protein: CVSKFGGDEKLFF.

This clonotype was observed a few times. The J gene is TRBJ2-7, the V gene TRBV19; TRBD1 matches 10 bases. V shed 1 base, J shed 2 bases, and the junction held 8 bases outside the gene matches. The germline CDR1 and CDR2 sequences are LNHDA and SQIVND (reference sequence). CDR3 length: 17 residues. The CDR3 coding sequence is TGTGCCAGTAGTATAGGCCTTTTCGGACAGGGGGCCTACGAGCAGTACTTC. It specifies CASSIGLFGQGAYEQYF.

The gene calls are TRBV6-5 and TRBJ2-1, with 7 positions matching TRBD1. The DNA end lines up better with TRBJ2-7; the J call may be wrong. CDR3 length: 15 residues. Germline CDR1 MNHEY, CDR2 SVGAGI. The CDR3 region has the DNA TGTGCCAGCAAGTGGGACAGCGTGACCTACAATGAGCAGTACTTC. This sequence encodes CASKWDSVTYNEQYF.

The CDR3 here is CASSRTVWGTEAFF. In DNA, the CDR3 is TGTGCCAGCAGCCGCACCGTGTGGGGCACTGAAGCTTTCTTT. V gene TRBV14 combines with J gene TRBJ1-1; no clear D gene. The CDR3 is made up of 14 amino acids. From germline, CDR1 is SGHDN and CDR2 FVKESK. Trimming cost V 4 bases and J 4 bases, with 13 bases left between them.